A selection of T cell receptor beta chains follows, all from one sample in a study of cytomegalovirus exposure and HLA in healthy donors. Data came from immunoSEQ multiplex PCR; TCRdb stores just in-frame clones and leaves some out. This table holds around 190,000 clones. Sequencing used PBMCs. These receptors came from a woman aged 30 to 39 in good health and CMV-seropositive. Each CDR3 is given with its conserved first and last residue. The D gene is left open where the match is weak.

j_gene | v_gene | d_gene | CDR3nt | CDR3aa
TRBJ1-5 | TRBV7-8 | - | TGTGCCAGCAGCTTAAGCAGACAGTACAATCAGCCCCAGCATTTT | CASSLSRQYNQPQHF
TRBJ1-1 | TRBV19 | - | TGTGCCAGTAGTTTTCCCCGACAGGCTCACACTGAAGCTTTCTTT | CASSFPRQAHTEAFF
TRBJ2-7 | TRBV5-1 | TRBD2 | TGCGCCAGCGCCGTAGCGGGGTCCTACGAGCAGTACTTC | CASAVAGSYEQYF
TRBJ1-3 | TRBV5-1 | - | TGCGCCAGCAGCCCCCGGACACTCGACTCTGGAAACACCATATATTTT | CASSPRTLDSGNTIYF
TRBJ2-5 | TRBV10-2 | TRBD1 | TGCGCCAGCAGTGAACCCGGGACAGGGGTTGAGACCCAGTACTTC | CASSEPGTGVETQYF
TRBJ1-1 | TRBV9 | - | TGTGCCAGCAGCGTAAACCGGGACACCACTGAAGCTTTCTTT | CASSVNRDTTEAFF
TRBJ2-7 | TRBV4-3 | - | TGCGCCAGCAGCCAAGATGTGCAGACGGGACAGGCGGGGGTATACGAGCAGTACTTC | CASSQDVQTGQAGVYEQYF
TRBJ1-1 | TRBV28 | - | TGTGCCAGCAGTTTGGGCAGGGTTCGGAACACTGAAGCTTTCTTT | CASSLGRVRNTEAFF
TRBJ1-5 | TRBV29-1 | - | TGCAGCGTTGGGACAGGCAATCAGCCCCAGCATTTT | CSVGTGNQPQHF
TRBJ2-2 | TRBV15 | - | TGTGCCACCAGCCGAGGGAAGGCAGGGGCCACCGGGGAGCTGTTTTTT | CATSRGKAGATGELFF
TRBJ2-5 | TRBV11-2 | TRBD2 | TGTGCCAGCAGCTGGGGACTAGCGGGGGGATCGAGGCAAGAGACCCAGTACTTC | CASSWGLAGGSRQETQYF
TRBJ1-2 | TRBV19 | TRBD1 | TGTGCCAGTATCCCGGGACAGGGGGCCGAAGTGTATGGCTACACCTTC | CASIPGQGAEVYGYTF
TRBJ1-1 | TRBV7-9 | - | TGTGCCACCCCGCTCCCCGGGGGGCTGAACACTGAAGCTTTCTTT | CATPLPGGLNTEAFF
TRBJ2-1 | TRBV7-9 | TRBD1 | TGTGCCAGCAGCGTCAAGGGGACAGGGGATGAGCAGTTCTTC | CASSVKGTGDEQFF
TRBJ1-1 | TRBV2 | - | TGTGCCAGCAGTGAAGACAGGGTGGCGAACACTGAAGCTTTCTTT | CASSEDRVANTEAFF
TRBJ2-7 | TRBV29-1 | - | TGCAGCGTTTCGCTCTTGACAGGCTCCTCGGCCTACGAGCAGTACTTC | CSVSLLTGSSAYEQYF
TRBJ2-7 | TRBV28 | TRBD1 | TGTGCCAGCAGTTCAACCGGGACAGTGTCCTACGAGCAGTACTTC | CASSSTGTVSYEQYF
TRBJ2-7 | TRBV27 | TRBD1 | TGTGCCAGCAGTCCCCGGACAGGATTTGAGCAGTACTTC | CASSPRTGFEQYF
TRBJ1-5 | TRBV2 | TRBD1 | TGTGCCAGCAGTAGTACAGGGGATCAGCCCCAGCATTTT | CASSSTGDQPQHF
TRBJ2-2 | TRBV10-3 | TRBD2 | TGTGCCATCAGGGGGACTAGTTCCGGGGAGCTGTTTTTT | CAIRGTSSGELFF
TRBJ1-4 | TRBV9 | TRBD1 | TGTGCCAGCAGCGAGAACAGGGGAGCGACTAATGAAAAACTGTTTTTT | CASSENRGATNEKLFF
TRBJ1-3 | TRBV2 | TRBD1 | TGTGCCAGCAGCGGACAGGGCCACACCATATATTTT | CASSGQGHTIYF
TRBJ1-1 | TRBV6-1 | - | TGTGCCAGCAGCCTCTTTACAGTGACCACTGAAGCTTTCTTT | CASSLFTVTTEAFF
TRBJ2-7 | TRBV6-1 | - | TGTGCCAGCAGTGGGACTATCTACGAGCAGTACTTC | CASSGTIYEQYF